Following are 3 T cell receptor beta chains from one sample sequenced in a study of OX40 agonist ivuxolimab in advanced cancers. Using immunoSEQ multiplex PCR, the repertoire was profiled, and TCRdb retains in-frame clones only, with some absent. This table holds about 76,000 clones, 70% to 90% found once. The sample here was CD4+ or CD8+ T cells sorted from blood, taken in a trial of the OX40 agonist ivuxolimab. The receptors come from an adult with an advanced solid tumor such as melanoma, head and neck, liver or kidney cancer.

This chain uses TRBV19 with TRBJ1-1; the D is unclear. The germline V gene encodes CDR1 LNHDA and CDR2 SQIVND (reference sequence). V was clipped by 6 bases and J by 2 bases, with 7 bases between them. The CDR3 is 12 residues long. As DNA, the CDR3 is TGTGCCAGTAGACTCGACAACACTGAAGCTTTCTTT. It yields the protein CASRLDNTEAFF. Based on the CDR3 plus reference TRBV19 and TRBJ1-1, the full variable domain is DGGITQSPKYLFRKEGQNVTLSCEQNLNHDAMYWYRQDPGQGLRLIYYSQIVNDFQKGDIAEGYSVSREKKESFPLTVTSAQKNPTAFYLCASRLDNTEAFFGQGTRLTVV.

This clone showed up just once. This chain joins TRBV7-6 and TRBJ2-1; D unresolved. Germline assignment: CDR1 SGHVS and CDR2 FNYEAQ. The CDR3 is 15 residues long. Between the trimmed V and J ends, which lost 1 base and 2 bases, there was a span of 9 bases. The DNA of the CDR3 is TGTGCCAGCAGCTTAGGCCTAGGGCCCTACAATGAGCAGTTCTTC. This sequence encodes CASSLGLGPYNEQFF.

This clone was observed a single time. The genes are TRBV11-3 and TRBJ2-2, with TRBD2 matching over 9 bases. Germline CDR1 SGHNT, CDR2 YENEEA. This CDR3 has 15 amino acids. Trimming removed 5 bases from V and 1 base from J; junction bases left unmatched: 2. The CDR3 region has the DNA TGTGCCAGCAGCCCGCGGGAGGGGAACACCGGGGAGCTGTTTTTT. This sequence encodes CASSPREGNTGELFF.